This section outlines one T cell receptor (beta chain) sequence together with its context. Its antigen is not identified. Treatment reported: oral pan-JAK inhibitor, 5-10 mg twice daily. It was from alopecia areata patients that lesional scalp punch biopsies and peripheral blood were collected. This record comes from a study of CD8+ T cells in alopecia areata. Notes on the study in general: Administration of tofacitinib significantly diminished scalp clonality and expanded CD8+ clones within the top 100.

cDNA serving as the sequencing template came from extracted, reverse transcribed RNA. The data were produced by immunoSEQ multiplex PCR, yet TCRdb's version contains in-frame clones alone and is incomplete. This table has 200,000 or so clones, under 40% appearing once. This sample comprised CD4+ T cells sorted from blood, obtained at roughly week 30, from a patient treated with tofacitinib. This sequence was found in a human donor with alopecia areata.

The CDR3 region has the DNA TGTGCCAGCAGCTTGATAAGGGTGAACACCGGGGAGCTGTTTTTT. It translates to CASSLIRVNTGELFF. J is TRBJ2-2 and V is TRBV7-9; D ambiguous. The CDR3 length is 15 residues. Per the germline V gene, CDR1 is SEHNR and CDR2 is FQNEAQ (reference sequence). V was cut by 3 bases and J by 1 base, with 9 bases left in between.